This T cell receptor beta chain comes out of a study of beta chain features in type 1 diabetes listed by TCRdb under 2018. General notes on the study: Mean age, gender distribution, total cell number and subset yield did not differ between patients and healthy donors. A total of 90 million to 140 million sorted cells were examined across all samples, and RNA yield correlated strongly with the number of cells per subset. The study compared TCRB repertoires of sorted circulating CD4+ T cell subsets between recently diagnosed type 1 diabetes patients and matched healthy donors. Naive and central memory subsets were obtained from all 30 or so donors, but regulatory and stem cell-like memory subsets were isolated from only 8 patients and roughly 8 healthy donors.

Overall results and qualifications from the work: Because cDNA was sequenced instead of genomic DNA, highly expressing activated cells could be over-represented, though the groups showed no difference in activation or CD3 levels. PCR might favor shorter templates, but patient and control samples were amplified and corrected together, so any skew would affect both groups equally. Type 1 diabetes patients showed a moderate but significant shortening of TCRB CDR3 length in all four CD4+ subsets. At VDJ recombination sites, type 1 diabetes patients had fewer insertions and more deleted nucleotides, which implies abnormalities in thymic rearrangement. Because the HLA sub-analyses included only small numbers of individuals, any influence of HLA type on TCRB rearrangement was left unresolved. The naive, central memory and regulatory TCRB repertoires appeared to resemble one another more closely among patients than among healthy donors.

The entire isolated RNA was reverse transcribed using the High Capacity cDNA Reverse Transcription Kit, and thus expressed TCRB transcripts were sequenced. Deep immunoSEQ sequencing was applied to naive, central memory and regulatory T cell samples, giving an average of roughly 3.5 million total reads per sample. Sorted cells were lysed in RLT buffer, and RNA was extracted using DNase-treated RNeasy Micro or Mini kits according to cell number. To prevent cross-contamination, every cell subset was processed on its own, while patient and healthy donor samples were processed together. The immunoSEQ multiplex PCR was used to amplify TCRB sequences from cDNA, generating 87-bp fragments that spanned the CDR3 region. Sequencing of the amplicons was done on the Illumina HiSeq platform. The paper's processing steps were these. PCR bias was computationally corrected using synthetic template baselines, reads within Hamming distance 2 were collapsed, and singletons that could not be merged were discarded. Reads were aligned against IMGT to assign V, D and J genes, CDR3 length and insertions or deletions at six rearrangement sites. Within each subset, clonotype counts were normalized to sorted cell number, and only after that were true diversity and Gini coefficients computed with the tcR R package. The overlap coefficient, calculated on TCRB nucleotide sequences, was used to measure repertoire sharing. Sourced from immuneACCESS, this table was stored by TCRdb with only in-frame sequences that have V and J called. A share of the clones is absent; for the studies checked, an unresolved V gene accounts for under half, and the remainder has no known explanation. The V and J calls and clone size are taken from that table; D and trimming were inferred from the DNA. Present in this sample are over 120,000 clones, roughly a tenth of which were seen just once. About 0.68% of the sample is in the top ten clones.

A note on this clone: Its antigen is still unknown. Per-nucleotide qualities are absent, and no much larger clonotype sits a single base away.

Measured from the cysteine to the phenylalanine, the CDR3 is 13 residues long. Just CDR3 DNA is preserved here, 39 bases in frame from base 1. The germline V gene gives CDR1 as MDHEN and CDR2 as SYDVKM. Trimmed from V: 5 bases; trimmed from J: 8 bases; junction bases lacking a gene match: 6. Each donor gave one peripheral blood draw, about 110 mL on average, collected into heparinised tubes. Naive, central memory, regulatory and stem cell-like memory CD4+ T cells were sorted on a BD FACSAria II using a panel including CD45RO, CCR7, CD25, CD127, CD95 and CD27. All sorted populations exceeded 95% purity. Right away, PBMCs were isolated by Lymphoprep density gradient centrifugation and were stained directly, with no culture step. So that batch effects would be minimized, each experiment stained and sorted samples in pairs, pairing one healthy donor with one patient.

Sequencing input: central memory CD4+ T cells from blood. This receptor was obtained from a man aged 18 to 30 in good health. Rearrangement joined TRBV28 to TRBJ2-1, with 7 bases matching TRBD2. The bases are TGTGCCAGCAGTCGGGAGGACCGCGATGAGCAGTTCTTC. Translated, it reads CASSREDRDEQFF.